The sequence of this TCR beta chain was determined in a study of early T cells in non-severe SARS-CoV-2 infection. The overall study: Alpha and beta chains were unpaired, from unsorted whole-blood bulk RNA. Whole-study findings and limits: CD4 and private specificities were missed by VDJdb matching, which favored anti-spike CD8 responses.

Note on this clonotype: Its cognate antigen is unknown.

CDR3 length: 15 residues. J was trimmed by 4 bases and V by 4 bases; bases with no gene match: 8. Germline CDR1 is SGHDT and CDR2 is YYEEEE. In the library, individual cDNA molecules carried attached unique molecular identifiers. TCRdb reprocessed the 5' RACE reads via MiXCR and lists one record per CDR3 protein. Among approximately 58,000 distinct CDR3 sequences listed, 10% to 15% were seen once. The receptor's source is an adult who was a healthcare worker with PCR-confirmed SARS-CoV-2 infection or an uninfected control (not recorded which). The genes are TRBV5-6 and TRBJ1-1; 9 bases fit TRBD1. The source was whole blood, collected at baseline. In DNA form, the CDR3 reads TGTGCCAGCAGCCTTACAGGGGGCGGTTTCACTGAAGCTTTCTTT. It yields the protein CASSLTGGGFTEAFF.